This T cell receptor (beta chain) emerged from a study of T cell responses to AZD1222 COVID-19 vaccine. Study-level points and caveats: Two doses of AZD1222 preceded a rise in Spike-specific TCR breadth and depth.

Sequenced by immunoSEQ multiplex PCR; TCRdb stores in-frame clones only, minus some. The sample records 90,000 to 150,000 clones, 75% to 90% being singletons. Note on this clone: Antigen: not known.

CDR3 length: 12 amino acids. Germline CDR1 is LNHDA and CDR2 is SQIVND (reference sequence). V lost 11 bases and J 4 bases, leaving 14 bases between the germline ends. V and J are TRBV19 and TRBJ2-5; D assignment may be TRBD1 or TRBD2 (5 bases each). The sequencing here drew on peripheral blood, taken on day 0 of AZD1222 vaccination. The clonotype originates from an adult in good health. The CDR3 nucleotides are TGTGCCGGGGGTGGGAGCGGAGAGACCCAGTACTTC. Its translation: CAGGGSGETQYF.